A selection of T cell receptor beta chains follows, all from one sample in a study of vaccination and CD4 T cells after COVID-19. Antigens for these TCRs are unknown. TCRdb reanalysed the PCR reads using MiXCR and keeps one entry per CDR3 protein. The sample contains about 17,000 distinct CDR3 sequences, roughly 50% of which appear only once. The specimen comprised CD4+ T cells from blood, cultured in vitro, sampled about 7 months after SARS-CoV-2 vaccination. These receptors all stem from a human donor who had recovered from COVID-19. The CDR3 runs from the conserved cysteine through the conserved F or W. A D gene is named only where the DNA matches it firmly.

>NA|13|TRBV7-3
CASSLVEGYEQYF
>NA|15|TRBV24-1
CATSGGWPTYNEQFF
>NA|14|TRBV4-1
CASSQDEGTQPQHF
>NA|14|TRBV7-2
CASSPGPGANVLTF
>NA|11|TRBV20-1
CSAGYVDTQYF
>NA|14|TRBV6-2/TRBV6-3
CASSYLSGTYGYTF
>TRBD1|15|TRBV11-1
CASNPRGQGNYEQYF
>NA|15|TRBV4-2
CASSQFVQGRDTQYF
>TRBD1|14|TRBV20-1
CSARDGRGLDGYTF
>NA|15|TRBV24-1
CATSDKTEPLDTQYF
>NA|13|TRBV20-1
CSATQNSNTEAFF
>NA|11|TRBV20-1
CSAGELLSYTF
>NA|15|TRBV19
CASTLDLLMNTEAFF
>NA|16|TRBV7-9
CASSPGTVQGTGELFF
>NA|13|TRBV6-2/TRBV6-3
CASRDGALHGYTF
>TRBD2|18|TRBV20-1
CSANGPGTSGRARSEQFF
>TRBD2|13|TRBV7-9
CASSFSGEETQYF
>NA|15|TRBV20-1
CSASPGFNMNTEAFF
>NA|14|TRBV24-1
CATSDPDGTDTQYF
>TRBD1|15|TRBV28
CASSPMTGRRTEAFF
>TRBD1|14|TRBV6-1
CASSRTGYTGELFF
>NA|16|TRBV4-2
CASSQDLMDSGHGYTF
>TRBD2|14|TRBV6-2/TRBV6-3
CASRRSGSAYEQYF
>NA|13|TRBV27
CASSQRGTDTQYF
>NA|14|TRBV6-2/TRBV6-3
CASSRSLGNQPQHF
>NA|14|TRBV7-2
CASSLGGTYYGYTF
>NA|15|TRBV5-4
CASSLWQGTNSPLHF
>TRBD2|16|TRBV6-1
CASSRLGGGSTDTQYF
>NA|15|TRBV18
CASSLRVDSNQPQHF
>NA|14|TRBV10-3
CATVQGLSNQPQHF
>NA|17|TRBV11-3
CASSGQTGTPYQETQYF
>NA|11|TRBV28
CASSLRAEAFF
>TRBD1|12|TRBV12-3/TRBV12-4
CASSFRTGFAYF